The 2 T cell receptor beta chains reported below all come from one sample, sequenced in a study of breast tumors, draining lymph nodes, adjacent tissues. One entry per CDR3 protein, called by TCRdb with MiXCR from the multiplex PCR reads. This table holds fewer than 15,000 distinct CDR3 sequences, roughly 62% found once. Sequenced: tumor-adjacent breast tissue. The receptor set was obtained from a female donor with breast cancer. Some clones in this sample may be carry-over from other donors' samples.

This chain's CDR3 is CSVSGVQADTQYF. In DNA form, the CDR3 reads TGCAGCGTATCCGGAGTCCAAGCAGATACGCAGTATTTT. The chain carries TRBV29-1 and TRBJ2-3; D remains unclear. The V and J ends lost 6 bases and 4 bases respectively, with 14 bases between them. Germline loops: CDR1 SQVTM, CDR2 ANQGSEA. The CDR3 consists of 13 residues.

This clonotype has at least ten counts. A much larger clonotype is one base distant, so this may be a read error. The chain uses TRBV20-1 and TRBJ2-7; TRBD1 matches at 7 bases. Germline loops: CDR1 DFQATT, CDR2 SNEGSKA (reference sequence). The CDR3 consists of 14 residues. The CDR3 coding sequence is TGCAGTGCTCTTAAGACAGGGATGTCCTCCGAGCAGTACTTC. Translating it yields CSALKTGMSSEQYF.